This is a list of T cell receptor beta chains from one sample in a study of blood T cells in healthy people across ages. TCRdb redid the calling of the 5' RACE reads with MiXCR, one entry per CDR3 protein. The sample contains 1.5 million to 2 million distinct CDR3 sequences, 49% of which appear only once. Sequencing was done on a sample of blood. These receptors originate from a woman in her thirties or forties in good health. Each CDR3 is given with its conserved first and last residue. The order of the fields is clone size, V gene, D gene, J gene, CDR3 protein, CDR3 DNA. A D gene is named only where the DNA matches it firmly. Clone size, where shown, is once, few, many, or a class for clones that have expanded.

clone size: -
V gene: TRBV9
D gene: -
J gene: TRBJ2-5
CDR3 protein: CASSVEPGVGRETQYF
CDR3 DNA: TGTGCCAGCAGCGTAGAGCCAGGGGTCGGAAGAGAGACCCAGTACTTC

clone size: few
V gene: TRBV28
D gene: -
J gene: TRBJ2-7
CDR3 protein: CASIGAYEQYF
CDR3 DNA: TGTGCCAGCATCGGGGCTTACGAGCAGTACTTC

clone size: -
V gene: TRBV9
D gene: -
J gene: TRBJ1-2
CDR3 protein: CASSVAPDTNYGYTF
CDR3 DNA: TGTGCCAGCAGCGTAGCCCCGGACACCAACTATGGCTACACCTTT

clone size: -
V gene: TRBV27
D gene: -
J gene: TRBJ1-1
CDR3 protein: CASRARRNTEAFF
CDR3 DNA: TGTGCCAGCAGAGCCCGGAGGAACACTGAAGCTTTCTTT

clone size: few
V gene: TRBV6-2/TRBV6-3
D gene: TRBD2
J gene: TRBJ2-7
CDR3 protein: CAIKTGGGLSYEQYF
CDR3 DNA: TGTGCCATCAAGACTGGCGGGGGGCTCTCCTACGAGCAGTACTTC

clone size: -
V gene: TRBV20-1
D gene: -
J gene: TRBJ1-2
CDR3 protein: CSARHRPPSYGYTF
CDR3 DNA: TGCAGTGCGCGTCACAGGCCCCCATCCTATGGCTACACCTTC

clone size: -
V gene: TRBV4-1
D gene: -
J gene: TRBJ2-6
CDR3 protein: CASSPLESGANVLTF
CDR3 DNA: TGCGCCAGCAGCCCCCTCGAGTCTGGGGCCAACGTCCTGACTTTC

clone size: -
V gene: TRBV9
D gene: TRBD2
J gene: TRBJ2-1
CDR3 protein: CASSAGEGTPYNEQFF
CDR3 DNA: TGTGCCAGCAGCGCGGGGGAGGGGACCCCCTACAATGAGCAGTTCTTC

clone size: -
V gene: TRBV28
D gene: TRBD2
J gene: TRBJ2-4
CDR3 protein: CASSFLAGRKNIQYF
CDR3 DNA: TGTGCCAGCAGTTTCCTAGCGGGGAGGAAAAACATTCAGTACTTC

clone size: -
V gene: TRBV7-3
D gene: -
J gene: TRBJ1-1
CDR3 protein: CASSLSTANTEAFF
CDR3 DNA: TGTGCCAGCAGCTTATCTACGGCAAACACTGAAGCTTTCTTT

clone size: -
V gene: TRBV20-1
D gene: TRBD2
J gene: TRBJ2-5
CDR3 protein: CSASPKRTSGGLIQETQYF
CDR3 DNA: TGCAGTGCTAGTCCCAAACGGACTAGCGGGGGCCTCATCCAAGAGACCCAGTACTTC

clone size: few
V gene: TRBV7-9
D gene: TRBD1
J gene: TRBJ2-3
CDR3 protein: CASSLSGQRADTQYF
CDR3 DNA: TGTGCCAGCAGCTTATCGGGACAGAGGGCAGATACGCAGTATTTT

clone size: few
V gene: TRBV4-1
D gene: -
J gene: TRBJ2-1
CDR3 protein: CASSQDWDYNEQFF
CDR3 DNA: TGCGCCAGCAGCCAAGACTGGGATTACAATGAGCAGTTCTTC

clone size: -
V gene: TRBV5-5
D gene: TRBD2
J gene: TRBJ2-3
CDR3 protein: CASSPELAGVISTDTQYF
CDR3 DNA: TGTGCCAGCAGCCCCGAACTAGCGGGGGTCATTAGCACAGATACGCAGTATTTT

clone size: few
V gene: TRBV5-1
D gene: TRBD2
J gene: TRBJ2-5
CDR3 protein: CASSVRGGTSGNQETQYF
CDR3 DNA: TGCGCCAGCAGCGTCCGAGGGGGGACTAGCGGAAACCAAGAGACCCAGTACTTC

clone size: -
V gene: TRBV20-1
D gene: -
J gene: TRBJ2-3
CDR3 protein: CSARLDIDTQYF
CDR3 DNA: TGCAGTGCTAGACTAGACATAGATACGCAGTATTTT

clone size: -
V gene: TRBV7-2
D gene: -
J gene: TRBJ2-3
CDR3 protein: CASSSGPRGFLGDTQYF
CDR3 DNA: TGTGCCAGCAGCTCCGGCCCGAGGGGTTTTCTCGGGGATACGCAGTATTTT

clone size: -
V gene: TRBV10-3
D gene: TRBD1
J gene: TRBJ1-5
CDR3 protein: CAISKQGANNQPQHF
CDR3 DNA: TGTGCCATCAGTAAACAGGGGGCTAACAATCAGCCCCAGCATTTT

clone size: -
V gene: TRBV6-5
D gene: -
J gene: TRBJ1-2
CDR3 protein: CASSLGIHVGYTF
CDR3 DNA: TGTGCCAGCAGTCTCGGCATCCACGTCGGCTACACCTTC

clone size: -
V gene: TRBV5-8
D gene: -
J gene: TRBJ2-5
CDR3 protein: CASSGIEPLGQETQYF
CDR3 DNA: TGTGCCAGCAGCGGGATCGAACCCTTGGGGCAAGAGACCCAGTACTTC

clone size: few
V gene: TRBV5-1
D gene: -
J gene: TRBJ2-5
CDR3 protein: CASSRVPGASYQETQYF
CDR3 DNA: TGCGCCAGCAGCCGGGTCCCCGGGGCCTCGTACCAAGAGACCCAGTACTTC

clone size: -
V gene: TRBV5-1
D gene: TRBD2
J gene: TRBJ2-2
CDR3 protein: CASSTLAGNTGELFF
CDR3 DNA: TGCGCCAGCAGCACTCTAGCGGGGAACACCGGGGAGCTGTTTTTT

clone size: -
V gene: TRBV13
D gene: TRBD2
J gene: TRBJ2-7
CDR3 protein: CASSFFAAGGHSYEQYF
CDR3 DNA: TGTGCCAGCAGCTTTTTTGCAGCGGGGGGCCACTCCTACGAGCAGTACTTC

clone size: -
V gene: TRBV25-1
D gene: -
J gene: TRBJ2-5
CDR3 protein: CASPSPSDVGETQYF
CDR3 DNA: TGTGCCAGCCCGAGCCCGAGCGATGTAGGAGAGACCCAGTACTTC

clone size: few
V gene: TRBV7-9
D gene: TRBD1
J gene: TRBJ2-3
CDR3 protein: CASSSTRDRSTDTQYF
CDR3 DNA: TGTGCCAGCAGCTCTACGCGGGACAGGAGCACAGATACGCAGTATTTT

clone size: -
V gene: TRBV27
D gene: TRBD1
J gene: TRBJ2-7
CDR3 protein: CASSLYSSGGGTGQGVYEQYF
CDR3 DNA: TGTGCCAGCAGTTTATATTCGTCTGGGGGGGGGACGGGACAGGGGGTCTACGAGCAGTACTTC

clone size: once
V gene: TRBV4-3
D gene: TRBD2
J gene: TRBJ2-1
CDR3 protein: CASSPSGGSEQFF
CDR3 DNA: TGCGCCAGCAGCCCCAGCGGGGGAAGTGAGCAGTTCTTC

clone size: once
V gene: TRBV12-3/TRBV12-4
D gene: -
J gene: TRBJ2-1
CDR3 protein: CASSLRYDEQFF
CDR3 DNA: TGTGCCAGCAGCCTTCGATACGATGAGCAGTTCTTC

clone size: few
V gene: TRBV11-2
D gene: -
J gene: TRBJ2-1
CDR3 protein: CASSQTAGLLNEQFF
CDR3 DNA: TGTGCCAGCAGCCAAACGGCGGGGCTACTCAATGAGCAGTTCTTC

clone size: -
V gene: TRBV4-3
D gene: TRBD1
J gene: TRBJ2-7
CDR3 protein: CASSQIQGSPLGEQYF
CDR3 DNA: TGCGCCAGCAGCCAAATACAGGGGAGCCCTCTGGGGGAGCAGTACTTC

clone size: -
V gene: TRBV11-2
D gene: TRBD1
J gene: TRBJ2-6
CDR3 protein: CASSFSRTGFGANVLTF
CDR3 DNA: TGTGCCAGCAGCTTTAGCCGGACAGGGTTCGGGGCCAACGTCCTGACTTTC